The 23 T cell receptor beta chains reported below all come from one sample, sequenced in a study of CD8 T cells in Susac syndrome. Roughly 0.45 to 1 ug RNA was reverse transcribed with random hexamers. MiXCR was run by TCRdb on the immunoSEQ multiplex PCR reads, yielding one entry per CDR3 protein. The sample lists approximately 100,000 distinct CDR3 sequences; roughly 90% were seen once. The specimen was CD8+ T cells from PBMCs. These receptors all stem from a human donor in good health.

The rearrangement joins TRBV5-1 to TRBJ2-3; a weak D match, TRBD1 (5 bases). Germline CDR1 and CDR2: SGHRS and YFSETQ. V was pared by 2 bases and J by 1 base, with 8 bases between. CDR3 length: 14 amino acids. CDR3 loop: CASSFTGRTDTQYF. CDR3 nucleotide sequence: TGCGCCAGCAGCTTCACAGGACGCACAGATACGCAGTATTTT.

The chain carries TRBV20-1 and TRBJ2-7, with a tentative D call TRBD1 (5 bases). Germline V lookup: CDR1 DFQATT, CDR2 SNEGSKA (reference sequence). The CDR3 loop spans 13 amino acids. V was cut by 7 bases and J by 6 bases, with 19 bases left in between. The CDR3 nucleotides read TGCAGTGGTCAGGGTTTAGGGCCAGGCGAGCAGTACTTC. Amino acids: CSGQGLGPGEQYF.

This clonotype was picked up one time. The chain combines TRBV3-1 with TRBJ1-1; a weak D match, TRBD1 (6 bases). There are 14 residues in the CDR3. V was shortened by 6 bases and J by 1 base, with 12 bases between the two germline ends. Germline CDR1 LGHDT, CDR2 YNNKEL (reference sequence). DNA for the CDR3: TGTGCCAGCAGTCAACAGGGATCGAACACTGAAGCTTTCTTT. Its translation is CASSQQGSNTEAFF. The whole variable domain, remainder taken from reference TRBV3-1 and TRBJ1-1, is DTAVSQTPKYLVTQMGNDKSIKCEQNLGHDTMYWYKQDSKKFLKIMFSYNNKELIINETVPNRFSPKSPDKAHLNLHINSLELGDSAVYFCASSQQGSNTEAFFGQGTRLTVV.

The chain employs TRBV12-3 or TRBV12-4 and TRBJ1-2, with D uncertain. The CDR3 is made up of 14 amino acids. V dropped 1 base and J dropped 4 bases, with 10 bases sitting between them. The CDR3 here is CASSLDSTGYGYTF. Written as DNA, the CDR3 is TGTGCCAGCAGTTTAGATTCGACGGGCTATGGCTACACCTTC.

This clonotype appeared a few times. The chain combines TRBV20-1 with TRBJ2-7, with D possibly matching TRBD2 (5 bases). The CDR3 is made up of 14 amino acids. In germline, CDR1 is DFQATT, CDR2 SNEGSKA (reference sequence). V was pared by 6 bases and J by 2 bases, with 17 bases between. DNA for the CDR3: TGCAGTGCCAGATTGGAGGTCAGGCCCTACGAGCAGTACTTC. Translating it yields CSARLEVRPYEQYF.

The chain links TRBV7-6 to TRBJ1-5; D possibly corresponds to TRBD1 (5 bases). Between the trimmed V and J ends, which lost 6 bases and 2 bases, there was a span of 14 bases. Germline CDR1 SGHVS, CDR2 FNYEAQ. The CDR3 runs 15 residues. The CDR3 nucleotides read TGTGCCAGCAGTGGGGAGGCGGGGGGCAATCAGCCCCAGCATTTT. As protein: CASSGEAGGNQPQHF.

The V call is TRBV29-1, the J call TRBJ2-5; 9 positions agree with TRBD2. Germline V gene lookup returns CDR1 SQVTM and CDR2 ANQGSEA. The CDR3 consists of 15 residues. The V segment lost 8 bases and the J segment 5 bases; nucleotides outside the gene matches: 15. CDR3 in DNA: TGCAGCTCGAAGGAGGTTAGCGGGAGTGGTGAGACCCAGTACTTC. Amino acids: CSSKEVSGSGETQYF.

The V call is TRBV7-9, the J call TRBJ1-1, with D maybe TRBD1 (5 bases). Deletions cut 4 bases from V and 1 base from J, with 13 bases between. In germline, CDR1 is SEHNR, CDR2 FQNEAQ (reference sequence). The CDR3 is 15 residues long. The CDR3 DNA reads TGTGCCAGCAGCTCGACCGGGGGAAAGAACACTGAAGCTTTCTTT. It translates to CASSSTGGKNTEAFF.

Only one count was recorded for this clonotype. The chain has TRBV20-1 and TRBJ2-7, with D unresolved. CDR1 is DFQATT, CDR2 SNEGSKA, per germline (reference sequence). This CDR3 contains 10 residues. Trimming left V 3 bases short and J 5 bases short, with 5 bases between. The CDR3 is CSARDNEQYF. The CDR3 DNA reads TGCAGTGCTAGGGATAACGAGCAGTACTTC.

Of note for this clonotype: No DNA is shown, since the ends of the CDR3 on it are uncertain; the CDR3 is the one TCRdb lists. This chain connects TRBV2 to TRBJ1-2; the table calls TRBD1, which could not be checked here. Germline-derived CDR1 and CDR2 are SNHLY and FYNNEI. A total of 13 residues make up the CDR3, ends included. CDR3 sequence reads: CASSSSGVSGYTF.

This chain joins TRBV29-1 and TRBJ1-1; D gene uncertain. V was shortened by 4 bases and J by 3 bases, with 9 bases between the two germline ends. The CDR3 sequence is 12 residues long. Germline V gene lookup returns CDR1 SQVTM and CDR2 ANQGSEA. The CDR3 DNA is TGCAGCGTTGGTTCCGGGTACACTGAAGCTTTCTTT. Translated: CSVGSGYTEAFF.

This clonotype was detected only a few times. V and J are TRBV5-6 and TRBJ2-7; D might be TRBD2 (6 bases). The CDR3 runs to 15 residues. CDR1 is SGHDT and CDR2 is YYEEEE in the germline V gene. Trimming stripped 4 bases from V and 2 bases from J, with 16 bases between. CDR3 nucleotide sequence: TGTGCCAGCAGCCCGGGGACTCTCAGCCCCTACGAGCAGTACTTC. Amino acids: CASSPGTLSPYEQYF.

As for this clonotype: Relative to the germline gene, one junction end is altered; a read error may explain this. The chain is built from TRBV6-5 and TRBJ2-7, with TRBD1 matching over 9 bases. The CDR3 is made up of 11 amino acids. CDR1 and CDR2 (germline): MNHEY, SVGAGI. CDR3: CASSTGQGKVF. DNA of the CDR3: TGTGCCAGCAGTACCGGACAGGGGAAGGTCTTC.

V is TRBV20-1 and J is TRBJ2-1; 7 bases align to TRBD2. CDR1 and CDR2 (germline): DFQATT, SNEGSKA (reference sequence). Unmatched junction bases numbered 13, after V lost 3 bases and J lost 8 bases. The CDR3 is made up of 15 amino acids. Here the CDR3 DNA reads TGCAGTGCTAGGAGGGACGGGAGGACCGTCGATGAGCAGTTCTTC. It yields the protein CSARRDGRTVDEQFF.

This clonotype was found a few times. The V gene is TRBV7-9, the J gene TRBJ2-2; TRBD2 is a possible D gene (5 bases). The CDR3 has 12 residues. The V and J ends lost 3 bases and 7 bases respectively, with 6 bases between them. CDR1 and CDR2 from the germline V gene are SEHNR and FQNEAQ (reference sequence). CDR3 loop: CASSFGGGELFF. CDR3 bases: TGTGCCAGCAGCTTTGGAGGCGGGGAGCTGTTTTTT.

The genes are TRBV2 and TRBJ1-5; D unresolved. V lost 5 bases and J lost 0, with 11 bases in between. In germline, CDR1 is SNHLY, CDR2 FYNNEI. The CDR3 length is 15 residues. CDR3 DNA: TGTGCCAGCAGTCGGGCCTGGGATAGCAATCAGCCCCAGCATTTT. This codes for CASSRAWDSNQPQHF. Looking up the rest from reference TRBV2 and TRBJ1-5 gives the full variable domain: EPEVTQTPSHQVTQMGQEVILRCVPISNHLYFYWYRQILGQKVEFLVSFYNNEISEKSEIFDDQFSVERPDGSNFTLKIRSTKLEDSAMYFCASSRAWDSNQPQHFGDGTRLSIL.

J is TRBJ1-5 and V is TRBV23-1; tentative D call: TRBD1 (6 bases). TRBV23-1 carries the ORF label, with uncertain function. The CDR3 has 16 residues. The V end lost 1 base, the J end lost 7 bases, and 17 bases lay between the germline ends. DNA of the CDR3: TGCGCCAGCAGTCAATGGGGGCTTCCGGGGAAACAGCCCCAGCATTTT. Translation: CASSQWGLPGKQPQHF.

The chain combines TRBV5-1 with TRBJ2-7; D unresolved. This CDR3 contains 13 residues. CDR1 and CDR2 from the germline V gene are SGHRS and YFSETQ. V shed 0 bases and J shed 2 bases, with 6 bases lying between them. The CDR3 loop reads CASSLATAYEQYF. DNA of the CDR3: TGCGCCAGCAGCTTGGCAACAGCCTACGAGCAGTACTTC. Complete variable domain (other parts from reference TRBV5-1 and TRBJ2-7): KAGVTQTPRYLIKTRGQQVTLSCSPISGHRSVSWYQQTPGQGLQFLFEYFSETQRNKGNFPGRFSGRQFSNSRSEMNVSTLELGDSALYLCASSLATAYEQYFGPGTRLTVT.

V is TRBV7-9 and J is TRBJ2-1; 7 bases fit TRBD2. CDR1 is SEHNR and CDR2 is FQNEAQ in the germline V gene (reference sequence). This CDR3 has 14 amino acids. V shed 8 bases and J 8 bases; nucleotides not matched to a gene: 12. As DNA, the CDR3 is TGTGCCAGCTTTGGGGGGGAGCCCTTCGATGAGCAGTTCTTC. The encoded protein is CASFGGEPFDEQFF.

The rearrangement joins TRBV7-9 to TRBJ2-3; D call uncertain. From germline, CDR1 is SEHNR and CDR2 FQNEAQ (reference sequence). This CDR3 is built from 13 residues. V gave up 8 bases and J gave up 1 base, with 10 bases separating them. CDR3 residues: CASLGRGTDTQYF. The CDR3 DNA reads as TGTGCCAGCCTCGGCAGAGGCACAGATACGCAGTATTTT.

This chain connects TRBV25-1 to TRBJ2-7; TRBD2 aligns across 9 bases. The V gene's germline CDR1 is MGHDK and CDR2 SYGVNS. The CDR3 contains 16 residues. J was trimmed by 2 bases and V by 6 bases; bases with no gene match: 11. The CDR3 DNA sequence: TGTGCCAGCAGCAGAGTAGCGGGAGCAAGAACCTACGAGCAGTACTTC. It is translated as CASSRVAGARTYEQYF.

The rearrangement joins TRBV2 to TRBJ2-3; no firm D call. CDR3 size: 14 residues. Germline loops: CDR1 SNHLY, CDR2 FYNNEI. V lost 3 bases and J lost 1, with 8 bases in between. The CDR3 loop is CASSEFVGTDTQYF. CDR3 DNA sequence: TGTGCCAGCAGTGAGTTCGTTGGCACAGATACGCAGTATTTT. Drawing the rest from reference TRBV2 and TRBJ2-3, the complete variable domain is EPEVTQTPSHQVTQMGQEVILRCVPISNHLYFYWYRQILGQKVEFLVSFYNNEISEKSEIFDDQFSVERPDGSNFTLKIRSTKLEDSAMYFCASSEFVGTDTQYFGPGTRLTVL.

The chain has TRBV7-8 and TRBJ2-1, with D unclear. V dropped 0 bases and J dropped 6 bases, with 12 bases sitting between them. Germline V lookup: CDR1 SGHVS, CDR2 FQNEAQ. This CDR3 is 15 amino acids long. The CDR3 coding sequence is TGTGCCAGCAGCTTAGCGGAATCAAGTAGCAATGAGCAGTTCTTC. It encodes CASSLAESSSNEQFF.